The rows below give T cell receptor beta chains drawn from one sample of a study of cytomegalovirus exposure and HLA in healthy donors. Assay used: immunoSEQ multiplex PCR; TCRdb lists only in-frame clones, some missing. The data show 65,000 to 90,000 clones, around four fifths seen once. Sequenced input: PBMCs. The source is a middle-aged woman in good health and CMV-seropositive. CDR3s include the opening cysteine and the closing phenylalanine or tryptophan. Each record gives: D gene, clone size, J gene, V gene, CDR3 protein, CDR3 DNA. The D gene is left open where the match is weak. The size of a clone is reported for some rows only, either as once, few or many, or as a class for expanded clones.

d_gene: .; abundance: .; j_gene: TRBJ1-5; v_gene: TRBV7-2; CDR3aa: CASSLGSQISNQPQHF; CDR3nt: TGTGCCAGCAGCTTAGGGTCGCAGATTAGCAATCAGCCCCAGCATTTT
d_gene: .; abundance: .; j_gene: TRBJ2-7; v_gene: TRBV29-1; CDR3aa: CSVEDSYEQYF; CDR3nt: TGCAGCGTGGAAGACAGCTACGAGCAGTACTTC
d_gene: .; abundance: .; j_gene: TRBJ2-2; v_gene: TRBV10-3; CDR3aa: CALGVAENTGELFF; CDR3nt: TGTGCCCTCGGGGTAGCCGAGAACACCGGGGAGCTGTTTTTT
d_gene: .; abundance: .; j_gene: TRBJ2-5; v_gene: TRBV19; CDR3aa: CASSTRDFQETQYF; CDR3nt: TGTGCCAGTAGTACCCGGGACTTTCAAGAGACCCAGTACTTC
d_gene: TRBD1; abundance: .; j_gene: TRBJ2-5; v_gene: TRBV18; CDR3aa: CASSPPTGGKETQYF; CDR3nt: TGTGCCAGCTCACCACCGACAGGGGGCAAAGAGACCCAGTACTTC
d_gene: TRBD1; abundance: .; j_gene: TRBJ1-1; v_gene: TRBV18; CDR3aa: CASSATGSTEAFF; CDR3nt: TGTGCCAGCTCGGCGACAGGGAGCACTGAAGCTTTCTTT
d_gene: .; abundance: once; j_gene: TRBJ1-4; v_gene: TRBV27; CDR3aa: CASSLRRTNEKLFF; CDR3nt: TGTGCCAGCAGTTTACGGCGGACTAATGAAAAACTGTTTTTT
d_gene: .; abundance: .; j_gene: TRBJ2-7; v_gene: TRBV29-1; CDR3aa: CSVVGGAAYEQYF; CDR3nt: TGCAGCGTTGTTGGCGGGGCGGCCTACGAGCAGTACTTC
d_gene: .; abundance: .; j_gene: TRBJ2-7; v_gene: TRBV6-5; CDR3aa: CASSYLRYTGAYEQYF; CDR3nt: TGTGCCAGCAGTTACCTTCGGTACACCGGGGCCTACGAGCAGTACTTC
d_gene: TRBD2; abundance: .; j_gene: TRBJ2-7; v_gene: TRBV6-4; CDR3aa: CASSDSAGGYEQYF; CDR3nt: TGTGCCAGCAGTGACTCGGCGGGGGGCTACGAGCAGTACTTC
d_gene: .; abundance: .; j_gene: TRBJ2-7; v_gene: TRBV7-9; CDR3aa: CASSGTGPEQYF; CDR3nt: TGTGCCAGCAGCGGTACAGGGCCCGAGCAGTACTTC
d_gene: .; abundance: .; j_gene: TRBJ2-5; v_gene: TRBV29-1; CDR3aa: CSVEEGGGLSQETQYF; CDR3nt: TGCAGCGTTGAAGAAGGAGGGGGCCTATCCCAAGAGACCCAGTACTTC
d_gene: TRBD2; abundance: few; j_gene: TRBJ2-3; v_gene: TRBV27; CDR3aa: CASSPTGTRVDTQYF; CDR3nt: TGTGCCAGCAGTCCGACCGGGACTAGGGTAGATACGCAGTATTTT
d_gene: TRBD1; abundance: .; j_gene: TRBJ2-7; v_gene: TRBV10-1; CDR3aa: CASSDREGATEQYF; CDR3nt: TGCGCCAGCAGTGATCGAGAGGGGGCGACCGAGCAGTACTTC
d_gene: .; abundance: .; j_gene: TRBJ2-7; v_gene: TRBV28; CDR3aa: CASSPFHEQYF; CDR3nt: TGTGCCAGCAGTCCCTTCCACGAGCAGTACTTC
d_gene: TRBD2; abundance: .; j_gene: TRBJ2-1; v_gene: TRBV19; CDR3aa: CASTHLAGGSNEQFF; CDR3nt: TGTGCCAGTACCCATCTAGCGGGGGGAAGCAATGAGCAGTTCTTC
d_gene: TRBD2; abundance: .; j_gene: TRBJ2-1; v_gene: TRBV6-1; CDR3aa: CASSVSGGGISNEQFF; CDR3nt: TGTGCCAGCAGTGTGAGCGGGGGGGGGATTTCGAATGAGCAGTTCTTC
d_gene: .; abundance: .; j_gene: TRBJ2-5; v_gene: TRBV5-1; CDR3aa: CASSFLQGQETQYF; CDR3nt: TGCGCCAGCAGCTTCCTACAGGGTCAAGAGACCCAGTACTTC
d_gene: .; abundance: .; j_gene: TRBJ2-7; v_gene: TRBV28; CDR3aa: CASSTYHGQAYEQYF; CDR3nt: TGTGCCAGCAGTACCTACCATGGACAAGCCTACGAGCAGTACTTC
d_gene: .; abundance: .; j_gene: TRBJ1-1; v_gene: TRBV5-4; CDR3aa: CASSLRGTTEAFF; CDR3nt: TGTGCCAGCAGCTTGAGGGGGACCACTGAAGCTTTCTTT
d_gene: .; abundance: once; j_gene: TRBJ2-3; v_gene: TRBV25-1; CDR3aa: CASSEVGLIGDTQYF; CDR3nt: TGTGCCAGCAGTGAAGTTGGGCTGATAGGAGATACGCAGTATTTT
d_gene: .; abundance: .; j_gene: TRBJ1-3; v_gene: TRBV2; CDR3aa: CASSQGTSLNTIYF; CDR3nt: TGTGCCAGCAGCCAAGGGACAAGTTTAAACACCATATATTTT
d_gene: .; abundance: .; j_gene: TRBJ1-2; v_gene: TRBV5-6; CDR3aa: CASSPQGQSYGYTF; CDR3nt: TGTGCCAGCAGCCCGCAGGGACAATCCTATGGCTACACCTTC
d_gene: TRBD1; abundance: .; j_gene: TRBJ1-6; v_gene: TRBV28; CDR3aa: CASSSPTGWNSPLHF; CDR3nt: TGTGCCAGCAGTTCCCCGACAGGGTGGAATTCACCCCTCCACTTT
d_gene: .; abundance: few; j_gene: TRBJ2-7; v_gene: TRBV29-1; CDR3aa: CSVARAGNGEQYF; CDR3nt: TGCAGCGTTGCCAGGGCGGGAAATGGCGAGCAGTACTTC
d_gene: TRBD1; abundance: .; j_gene: TRBJ2-5; v_gene: TRBV6-9; CDR3aa: CASSYSRTGGRETQYF; CDR3nt: TGTGCCAGCAGTTATTCGAGAACAGGGGGCAGGGAGACCCAGTACTTC
d_gene: TRBD1; abundance: .; j_gene: TRBJ2-3; v_gene: TRBV7-2; CDR3aa: CASSLGGQGQDTQYF; CDR3nt: TGTGCCAGCAGCTTAGGGGGACAGGGTCAGGATACGCAGTATTTT
d_gene: .; abundance: few; j_gene: TRBJ1-1; v_gene: TRBV7-2; CDR3aa: CASSFGGNTEAFF; CDR3nt: TGTGCCAGCAGCTTTGGCGGGAACACTGAAGCTTTCTTT
d_gene: TRBD1; abundance: .; j_gene: TRBJ1-1; v_gene: TRBV7-2; CDR3aa: CASSAFPRGNTEAFF; CDR3nt: TGTGCCAGCAGCGCATTTCCCAGGGGGAACACTGAAGCCTTCTTT
d_gene: .; abundance: few; j_gene: TRBJ2-1; v_gene: TRBV7-9; CDR3aa: CASSLGEPNYNEQFF; CDR3nt: TGTGCCAGCAGCTTAGGAGAGCCAAACTACAATGAGCAGTTCTTC
d_gene: .; abundance: .; j_gene: TRBJ2-7; v_gene: TRBV7-2; CDR3aa: CASSAPFGGAGYF; CDR3nt: TGTGCCAGCAGCGCTCCATTTGGGGGGGCTGGGTACTTC
d_gene: .; abundance: .; j_gene: TRBJ1-5; v_gene: TRBV5-5; CDR3aa: CASSETTGGQPQHF; CDR3nt: TGTGCCAGCAGCGAAACGACAGGCGGGCAGCCCCAGCATTTT
d_gene: .; abundance: .; j_gene: TRBJ1-1; v_gene: TRBV6-4; CDR3aa: CASSDSGHTEAFF; CDR3nt: TGTGCCAGCAGTGACTCAGGACATACTGAAGCTTTCTTT
d_gene: TRBD1; abundance: .; j_gene: TRBJ1-2; v_gene: TRBV5-1; CDR3aa: CASSGGTGAGYTF; CDR3nt: TGCGCCAGCAGCGGAGGGACAGGGGCCGGCTACACCTTC
d_gene: .; abundance: few; j_gene: TRBJ2-5; v_gene: TRBV11-2; CDR3aa: CASSPLTGLRETQYF; CDR3nt: TGTGCCAGCAGCCCCCTCACAGGCCTAAGGGAGACCCAGTACTTC
d_gene: .; abundance: .; j_gene: TRBJ1-1; v_gene: TRBV10-3; CDR3aa: CAISRGQPEAFF; CDR3nt: TGTGCCATCAGCCGAGGACAGCCTGAAGCTTTCTTT
d_gene: .; abundance: .; j_gene: TRBJ2-5; v_gene: TRBV19; CDR3aa: CASSIGPGETQYF; CDR3nt: TGTGCCAGTAGTATAGGGCCGGGAGAGACCCAGTACTTC
d_gene: .; abundance: .; j_gene: TRBJ1-2; v_gene: TRBV11-1; CDR3aa: CASSSQGSGYTF; CDR3nt: TGTGCCAGCAGTTCACAGGGATCAGGCTACACCTTC
d_gene: .; abundance: .; j_gene: TRBJ2-2; v_gene: TRBV30; CDR3aa: CAWSVGSNTGELFF; CDR3nt: TGTGCCTGGAGTGTGGGCTCGAACACCGGGGAGCTGTTTTTT
d_gene: TRBD1; abundance: .; j_gene: TRBJ1-4; v_gene: TRBV6-1; CDR3aa: CASRTGQGVEKLFF; CDR3nt: TGTGCCAGCAGGACAGGACAGGGGGTTGAAAAACTGTTTTTT
d_gene: .; abundance: .; j_gene: TRBJ2-2; v_gene: TRBV30; CDR3aa: CAWSVLGELFF; CDR3nt: TGTGCCTGGAGTGTACTGGGGGAGCTGTTTTTT
d_gene: .; abundance: .; j_gene: TRBJ2-6; v_gene: TRBV7-9; CDR3aa: CASSFWLSGANVLTF; CDR3nt: TGTGCCAGCAGCTTTTGGCTCTCTGGGGCCAACGTCCTGACTTTC